A single sample gave rise to the 29 T cell receptor beta chains below, sequenced in a study of blood T cell repertoires in COVID-19. Here immunoSEQ multiplex PCR was the method, and the copy in TCRdb shows in-frame clones only, minus some. The table lists 200,000 to 250,000 clones, 80% of them singletons. The sample consisted of peripheral blood. The source of these receptors is a woman between 65 and 79 years old with acute or convalescent COVID-19.

The chain has TRBV7-8 and TRBJ2-4; 10 bases line up with TRBD1. The CDR3 length is 14 residues. V lost 5 bases, J lost 8 bases, and 6 bases stayed unmatched. Germline V CDR1 and CDR2: SGHVS, FQNEAQ. Written as DNA, the CDR3 is TGTGCCAGCAGCCCCCAAGGGACAGGGGACATTCAGTACTTC. Protein sequence: CASSPQGTGDIQYF.

This sequence joins TRBV7-8 and TRBJ2-7; 8 bases line up with TRBD1. Trimming took 5 bases from V and 2 from J; bases not matched to a gene: 8. CDR3 length: 15 residues. The germline V gene has CDR1 SGHVS and CDR2 FQNEAQ. CDR3 DNA sequence: TGTGCCAGCAGCCATACTGACAGGGGAACCTACGAGCAGTACTTC. Translating it yields CASSHTDRGTYEQYF.

V gene TRBV11-2 combines with J gene TRBJ1-6; D is uncertain. From germline, CDR1 is SGHAT and CDR2 FQNNGV. There are 15 residues in the CDR3. V was cut by 0 bases and J by 0 bases, with 3 bases left in between. The CDR3: CASSLESSYNSPLHF. For the CDR3, the DNA is TGTGCCAGCAGCTTAGAGAGCTCCTATAATTCACCCCTCCACTTT.

The chain couples TRBV7-2 to TRBJ2-1, with 8 bases that match TRBD2. Germline CDR1 is SGHTA and CDR2 is FQGNSA. The CDR3 is made up of 18 amino acids. Germline trimming cut 4 bases from V and 11 bases from J; bases unmatched to any gene: 22. Here the CDR3 reads CASSSISGGAGDLIKQFF. The CDR3 DNA follows: TGTGCCAGCAGCTCTATTTCCGGGGGGGCCGGAGATCTTATAAAGCAGTTCTTC.

The genes are TRBV7-8 and TRBJ2-2; no firm D call. V lost 3 bases and J 6 bases, leaving 8 bases between the germline ends. In germline, CDR1 is SGHVS, CDR2 FQNEAQ. This CDR3 has 13 amino acids. In DNA, the CDR3 is TGTGCCAGCAGCTTGCGCCCCCCCGGGGAGCTGTTTTTT. It translates to CASSLRPPGELFF.

V usage is TRBV19 and J usage is TRBJ2-5, with TRBD1 matching over 8 bases. V shed 7 bases, J shed 5 bases, and the junction held 6 bases outside the gene matches. The CDR3 is 13 residues long. CDR1 LNHDA and CDR2 SQIVND come from the germline V gene (reference sequence). The CDR3 region has the DNA TGTGCCAGTACAGGGGGCTGGTCGGAGACCCAGTACTTC. The encoded protein is CASTGGWSETQYF.

The chain combines TRBV5-3 with TRBJ1-4, with a possible D match to TRBD1 (5 bases). TRBV5-3 is assigned to the ORF class and has an uncertain function. Deletions cut 1 base from V and 0 bases from J, with 13 bases between. This CDR3 spans 17 amino acids. CDR3 coding DNA: TGTGCCAGAAGCTTGCCCGACAGATCTCCAACTAATGAAAAACTGTTTTTT. The encoded protein is CARSLPDRSPTNEKLFF.

The chain couples TRBV7-2 to TRBJ2-7; TRBD2 agrees at 7 bases. The CDR3 has 14 amino acids. V trimming: 0 bases; J trimming: 5 bases; junction bases outside the gene matches: 4. CDR1 and CDR2 from the germline V gene are SGHTA and FQGNSA. The CDR3 is CASSLARGDDEQYF. The CDR3 bases are TGTGCCAGCAGCTTAGCTCGGGGGGACGACGAGCAGTACTTC.

The rearrangement joins TRBV10-3 to TRBJ1-2, with TRBD1 matching over 8 bases. Germline CDR1 ENHRY, CDR2 SYGVKD. V shed 5 bases and J 2 bases; nucleotides not matched to a gene: 7. This CDR3 is 15 amino acids long. The CDR3 DNA sequence: TGTGCCATCAGTCGTACAGGGGGAAGAAACTATGGCTACACCTTC. Its translation is CAISRTGGRNYGYTF.

This sequence joins TRBV2 and TRBJ1-3, with 7 bases identical to TRBD1. The CDR3 has 14 amino acids. Trimming cost V 7 bases and J 5 bases; bases outside gene matches: 8. Germline loops: CDR1 SNHLY, CDR2 FYNNEI. The CDR3 DNA is TGTGCCAGCAAACACGGGACAGACCGAAACACCATATATTTT. Translated, it gives CASKHGTDRNTIYF.

In its sample, this clone was seen a few times. The chain employs TRBV30 and TRBJ1-4; 8 bases agree with TRBD1. This CDR3 has 14 amino acids. The germline V gene encodes CDR1 GTSNPN and CDR2 SVGIG (reference sequence). The V gene end was trimmed by 3 bases and the J gene end by 4 bases; junction bases not matched to a gene: 4. CDR3: CAWSRGQVNEKLFF. CDR3 nucleotide sequence: TGTGCCTGGAGCCGGGGACAGGTTAATGAAAAACTGTTTTTT.

This rearrangement joins TRBV6-4 to TRBJ1-5; TRBD1 matches at 7 bases. After removal of 3 bases from V and 6 bases from J, the junction contained 2 bases not matched to a gene. The CDR3 length is 13 residues. From germline, CDR1 is MRHNA and CDR2 SNTAGT. CDR3 sequence: CASSENRGQPQHF. The CDR3 bases are TGTGCCAGCAGTGAGAACAGGGGTCAGCCCCAGCATTTT.

J is TRBJ2-1 and V is TRBV5-8, with TRBD1 identical over 7 bases. The CDR3 totals 15 residues. Unmatched junction bases numbered 7, after V lost 4 bases and J lost 3 bases. Germline V gene lookup returns CDR1 SGHTS and CDR2 YDEGEE. CDR3 region: CASSRQGQNYNEQFF. The CDR3 DNA sequence: TGTGCCAGCAGCCGGCAGGGACAGAACTACAATGAGCAGTTCTTC.

The chain recombines TRBV15 with TRBJ1-2, with 9 positions matching TRBD1. Germline V gene sequence: CDR1 LNHNV, CDR2 YYDKDF (reference sequence). The CDR3 is 14 amino acids. V shed 0 bases and J 6 bases; nucleotides not matched to a gene: 2. CDR3 sequence (DNA): TGTGCCACCAGCAGAGAAGGACAGGGGAATGGCTACACCTTC. It yields the protein CATSREGQGNGYTF.

This clone was found once. This chain joins TRBV6-5 and TRBJ1-3; D not resolved. Trimming pared 7 bases from V and 1 base from J, leaving 11 bases between. The CDR3 length is 14 residues. Germline-derived CDR1 and CDR2 are MNHEY and SVGAGI. This CDR3 reads CASKTTVSGNTIYF. The CDR3 nucleotides are TGTGCCAGCAAAACCACGGTATCTGGAAACACCATATATTTT.

Details on this clone: Additional DNA sequences in this sample encode the identical CDR3. V usage is TRBV7-3 and J usage is TRBJ2-5; maybe TRBD1 (6 bases). Germline lookup yields CDR1 SGHTA and CDR2 FQGTGA. Trimming took 4 bases from V and 4 from J, leaving 10 bases between them. The CDR3 totals 13 residues. Here the CDR3 reads CASSSLGGETQYF. The DNA for the CDR3 is TGTGCCAGCAGCTCGTTAGGGGGAGAGACCCAGTACTTC.

The chain couples TRBV5-1 to TRBJ2-7; D perhaps matches TRBD1 (6 bases). CDR3 length: 16 amino acids. Between the trimmed V and J ends, which lost 3 bases and 0 bases, there was a span of 16 bases. Germline CDR1 SGHRS, CDR2 YFSETQ. The DNA for the CDR3 is TGCGCCAGCAGCTCTGAGGACAGCCTAAGCTCCTACGAGCAGTACGTC. This encodes CASSSEDSLSSYEQYV.

The genes are TRBV2 and TRBJ2-5; 7 bases map to TRBD1. Germline loops: CDR1 SNHLY, CDR2 FYNNEI. Germline trimming cut 6 bases from V and 6 bases from J; bases unmatched to any gene: 10. The CDR3 sequence is 14 residues long. This CDR3 reads CASSSTGIGKTQYF. CDR3 coding DNA: TGTGCCAGCAGCTCGACAGGGATTGGGAAGACCCAGTACTTC.

The chain combines TRBV14 with TRBJ1-6; 7 positions agree with TRBD1. Germline V gene lookup returns CDR1 SGHDN and CDR2 FVKESK. This CDR3 is built from 14 residues. Germline trimming cut 4 bases from V and 7 bases from J; bases unmatched to any gene: 4. The CDR3 nucleotides read TGTGCCAGCAGCCCGGGACAGAAAAATTCACCCCTCCACTTT. Translation gives CASSPGQKNSPLHF.

This clone was recorded many times. This chain uses TRBV11-2 with TRBJ2-5, with 7 bases identical to TRBD1. The trim removed 6 bases at V and 5 bases at J, leaving 21 bases unmatched. The CDR3 has 18 residues. Germline values: CDR1 SGHAT, CDR2 FQNNGV. The CDR3 reads CASRPVWTGPSRGETQYF. The CDR3 DNA follows: TGTGCCAGCAGACCCGTTTGGACAGGACCCTCCCGTGGGGAGACCCAGTACTTC.

The chain is built from TRBV18 and TRBJ2-1; D call uncertain. The CDR3 loop spans 14 amino acids. The germline gives CDR1 KGHSH, CDR2 LQKENI. The ends were cut back, 0 bases at V and 2 bases at J, with 5 bases in the middle. The CDR3: CASSPPQAYNEQFF. The DNA for the CDR3 is TGTGCCAGCTCACCACCGCAGGCCTACAATGAGCAGTTCTTC.

The chain combines TRBV19 with TRBJ2-3, with 7 bases identical to TRBD1. V gave up 9 bases and J gave up 4 bases; unmatched junction bases: 10. This CDR3 region has 14 residues. Germline assignment: CDR1 LNHDA and CDR2 SQIVND (reference sequence). The chain's CDR3 is CASRDREYSDTQYF. The DNA of the CDR3 is TGTGCCAGCCGAGACAGGGAGTATTCAGATACGCAGTATTTT.

This clone has a handful of counts. The chain couples TRBV7-2 to TRBJ2-5, with D possibly being TRBD1 (5 bases). Looked up from germline, CDR1 is SGHTA and CDR2 is FQGNSA. V dropped 6 bases and J dropped 1 base, with 12 bases sitting between them. The CDR3 loop spans 14 amino acids. In nucleotides, the CDR3 is TGTGCCAGCAGTCAGATGACAGTCCAAGAGACCCAGTACTTC. Residues: CASSQMTVQETQYF.

The chain employs TRBV9 and TRBJ2-5; 7 positions match TRBD2. Germline CDR1 is SGDLS and CDR2 is YYNGEE. The CDR3 covers 17 residues. Trimming cost V 0 bases and J 1 base; bases outside gene matches: 9. CDR3 sequence (DNA): TGTGCCAGCAGCGTAGGGTTAGCGGGCTCGACCCAAGAGACCCAGTACTTC. Its translation: CASSVGLAGSTQETQYF.

V usage is TRBV24-1 and J usage is TRBJ1-2; D might be TRBD1 (5 bases). Germline lookup yields CDR1 KGHDR and CDR2 SFDVKD. The CDR3 extends over 15 amino acids. Trimming left V 5 bases short and J 6 bases short, with 18 bases between. CDR3: CATSAPGRGPHGYTF. For the CDR3, the DNA is TGTGCCACCAGTGCTCCGGGGAGGGGACCCCATGGCTACACCTTC.

The rearrangement joins TRBV24-1 to TRBJ1-5, with TRBD1 matching over 8 bases. The CDR3 totals 15 residues. V was clipped by 5 bases and J by 2 bases; unmatched bases: 4. In germline, CDR1 is KGHDR, CDR2 SFDVKD. CDR3 in DNA: TGTGCCACCAGTGCCGCAGGGGGCGGCAATCAGCCCCAGCATTTT. Translation: CATSAAGGGNQPQHF.

This chain uses TRBV11-2 with TRBJ2-3; 10 nucleotides align to TRBD2. CDR1 SGHAT and CDR2 FQNNGV come from the germline V gene. This CDR3 contains 15 residues. The trim removed 5 bases at V and 7 bases at J, leaving 9 bases unmatched. The CDR3 loop reads CASSLRGAGGYTQYF. The DNA for the CDR3 is TGTGCCAGCAGCCTCCGGGGAGCGGGGGGGTATACGCAGTATTTT.

The genes are TRBV12-3 or TRBV12-4 and TRBJ1-2; 7 bases line up with TRBD1. The CDR3 runs 13 residues. V was clipped by 8 bases and J by 6 bases; unmatched bases: 9. The CDR3 DNA follows: TGTGCCAGCCAGGGACAGCAATTCGATGGCTACACCTTC. This gives the protein CASQGQQFDGYTF.

This chain uses TRBV9 with TRBJ1-1; tentatively, D is TRBD1 (6 bases). V was shortened by 3 bases and J by 1 base, with 22 bases between the two germline ends. CDR3 length: 18 residues. Germline V gene data show CDR1 as SGDLS and CDR2 as YYNGEE. DNA for the CDR3: TGTGCCAGCAGCGAAAACCGGGACATCCATCCGGGGAACACTGAAGCTTTCTTT. Translation gives CASSENRDIHPGNTEAFF.